This T cell receptor (beta chain) comes out of a study of post-analysis software for immune sequencing data. General observations from the study: Comparison of patients with controls showed roughly five TRBV segments more frequent in patients, TRBV5-6, TRBV5-1 and TRBV20-1 among them.

To note about this clonotype: Its antigen remains unidentified.

In germline, CDR1 is SGHRS, CDR2 YFSETQ. The CDR3 has 18 residues. V lost 5 bases to trimming and J lost 1 base; unmatched junction nucleotides: 11. Each TCR beta cDNA library carried unique molecular identifiers. A single record per CDR3 protein comes from TCRdb applying MiXCR to the PCR reads. The top ten hold about 5.6% of the sample, which has more than 500,000 distinct CDR3 sequences, around a third seen once. This clonotype was obtained from a girl aged 2 to 17 with multiple sclerosis. V gene TRBV5-1 combines with J gene TRBJ2-5, with 13 bases matching TRBD2. The specimen sequenced was blood. The CDR3 is CASRSPGTSGVPQETQYF. The CDR3 nucleotides are TGCGCCAGCAGATCCCCGGGGACTAGCGGGGTGCCCCAAGAGACCCAGTACTTC.